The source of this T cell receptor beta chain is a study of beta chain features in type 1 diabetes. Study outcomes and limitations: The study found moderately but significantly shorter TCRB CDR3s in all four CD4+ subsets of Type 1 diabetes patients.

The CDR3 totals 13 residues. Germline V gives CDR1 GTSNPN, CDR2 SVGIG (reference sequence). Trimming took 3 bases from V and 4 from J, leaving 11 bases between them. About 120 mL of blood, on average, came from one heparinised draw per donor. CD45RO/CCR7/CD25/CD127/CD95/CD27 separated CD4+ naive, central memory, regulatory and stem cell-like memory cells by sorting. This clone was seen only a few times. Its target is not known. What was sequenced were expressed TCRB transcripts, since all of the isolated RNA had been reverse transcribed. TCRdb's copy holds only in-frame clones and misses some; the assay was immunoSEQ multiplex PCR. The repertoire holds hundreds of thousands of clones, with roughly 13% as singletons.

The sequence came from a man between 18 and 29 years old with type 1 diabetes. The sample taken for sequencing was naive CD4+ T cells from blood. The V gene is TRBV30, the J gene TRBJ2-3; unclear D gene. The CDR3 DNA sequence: TGTGCCTGGAGCCACGTCCCCCCAGATACGCAGTATTTT. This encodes CAWSHVPPDTQYF. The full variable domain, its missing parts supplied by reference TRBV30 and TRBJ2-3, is SQTIHQWPATLVQPVGSPLSLECTVEGTSNPNLYWYRQAAGRGLQLLFYSVGIGQISSEVPQNLSASRPQDRQFILSSKKLLLSDSGFYLCAWSHVPPDTQYFGPGTRLTVL.